This TCR beta chain was captured by sequencing in a study of OX40 agonist ivuxolimab in advanced cancers. Whole-study findings and limits: Mean expanded clone counts were higher in CD8+ than CD4+ T cells. Circulating CD4+ and CD8+ T cells showed clonal expansion by week 6 at 0.1 to 3.0 mg/kg.

V lost 3 bases and J lost 6; bases outside the gene matches: 13. The germline CDR1 and CDR2 sequences are MNHEY and SMNVEV (reference sequence). The CDR3 sequence is 16 residues long. This clone was picked up one time. What it binds is not known. Clones were read by immunoSEQ multiplex PCR, and TCRdb kept only the in-frame ones, dropping some. Of 40,000 to 55,000 clones listed, approximately 90% are singletons. The chain couples TRBV27 to TRBJ1-1; 7 bases align to TRBD1. The TCR comes from an adult with an advanced solid tumor such as melanoma, head and neck, liver or kidney cancer. The sequences come from CD4+ or CD8+ T cells sorted from blood, collected in a trial of the OX40 agonist ivuxolimab. The CDR3 nucleotides read TGTGCCAGCAGTTTCTCCAATACAGGGGTAGGGGCTGAAGCTTTCTTT. Its translation: CASSFSNTGVGAEAFF.